This TCR beta chain came from a study of T cells after posttransplantation cyclophosphamide. Study findings and constraints: Recipient CMV seropositivity and CMV reactivation strongly tracked TRB clonality.

To note about this clone: Antigen specificity is unknown.

Trimming took off 2 bases at V and 2 bases at J, with 7 bases between the two ends. The CDR3 is 14 amino acids. Looked up from germline, CDR1 is MDHEN and CDR2 is SYDVKM. Measured with immunoSEQ multiplex PCR; TCRdb has only the in-frame clones, and not every one. This sample yields around 47,000 clones, of which 94% are seen a single time; around 3% belongs to the top ten. This chain connects TRBV28 to TRBJ1-5, with unresolved D. The sequence came from a woman younger than 45 in good health and a related stem cell transplant donor. What was sequenced was PBMCs. The CDR3 sequence: CASSLRGGNQPQHF. The CDR3 coding sequence is TGTGCCAGCAGTTTACGGGGAGGCAATCAGCCCCAGCATTTT.